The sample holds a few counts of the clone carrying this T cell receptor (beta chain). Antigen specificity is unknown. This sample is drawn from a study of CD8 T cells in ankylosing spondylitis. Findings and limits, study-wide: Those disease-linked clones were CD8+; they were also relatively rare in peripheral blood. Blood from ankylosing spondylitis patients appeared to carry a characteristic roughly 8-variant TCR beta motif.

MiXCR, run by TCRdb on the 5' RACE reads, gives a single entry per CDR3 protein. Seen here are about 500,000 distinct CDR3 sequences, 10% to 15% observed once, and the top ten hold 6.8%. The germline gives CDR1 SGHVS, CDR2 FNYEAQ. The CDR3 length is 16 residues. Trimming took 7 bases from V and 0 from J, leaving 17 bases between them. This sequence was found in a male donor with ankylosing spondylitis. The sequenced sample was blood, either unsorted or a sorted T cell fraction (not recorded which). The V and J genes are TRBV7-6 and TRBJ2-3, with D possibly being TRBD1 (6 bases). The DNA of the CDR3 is TGTGCCAGCACCCCAGGGGCGACAACTAGCACAGATACGCAGTATTTT. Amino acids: CASTPGATTSTDTQYF.